This T cell receptor (beta chain) derives from a study of T cell repertoires in cytomegalovirus infection. Study summary: HLA-B-restricted CMV epitopes that are well studied were used alongside recently identified HLA-C-restricted ones. CMV infection and matching HLA type were both indicated by public TCR beta signatures.

Study findings and constraints: Across the ex vivo response, the dominant clonotypes were HLA-C-restricted CMV-specific TCR beta clonotypes. Using cumulative public TCR beta family frequency, the authors identified those who carried CMV together with the relevant HLA.

Trimming took 1 base from V and 2 from J, leaving 12 bases between them. Germline V gene lookup returns CDR1 LGHNT and CDR2 FRNRAP. There are 15 residues in the CDR3. A single record per CDR3 protein comes from TCRdb applying MiXCR to the reads. The sample consists of fewer than 850,000 distinct CDR3 sequences, almost 30% of them appearing once. In the case of this clonotype: Its target is not known.

This specimen was cultured CD8+ T cells from PBMCs, taken from culture after CMV antigen stimulation. This chain uses TRBV12-5 with TRBJ2-7; D unresolved. The receptor was isolated from a human donor in good health (CMV status not recorded). Some clones in this sample may be carry-over from other donors' samples. Here the CDR3 reads CASGLDVVGPYEQYF. The DNA of the CDR3 is TGTGCTAGTGGTTTGGACGTGGTAGGTCCCTACGAGCAGTACTTC.